This T cell receptor beta chain derives from a study of blood T cells in healthy people across ages. Findings and caveats of the study: There were more naive CD4+ cells and higher diversity in long-lived donors than in aged donors.

The CDR3 is 18 residues long. J lost 3 bases, V lost 0 bases, and 10 bases had no gene match. CDR1 and CDR2 from the germline V gene are SGHRS and YFSETQ. Concerning this clonotype: Antigen: not known.

A second roughly 6 to 11 cycle PCR used barcoded and J-beta primers. TCRdb redid the calling of the 5' RACE reads with MiXCR, one entry per CDR3 protein. Among over 600,000 distinct CDR3 sequences listed, roughly 56% were seen once. The gene calls are TRBV5-1 and TRBJ2-3; TRBD2 matches 10 bases. The clonotype comes from a man aged 40-49 years in good health. The specimen sequenced was blood. This CDR3 reads CASSLGHLAGAGTDTQYF. DNA of the CDR3: TGCGCCAGCAGCTTGGGACATCTAGCGGGAGCCGGTACAGATACGCAGTATTTT.